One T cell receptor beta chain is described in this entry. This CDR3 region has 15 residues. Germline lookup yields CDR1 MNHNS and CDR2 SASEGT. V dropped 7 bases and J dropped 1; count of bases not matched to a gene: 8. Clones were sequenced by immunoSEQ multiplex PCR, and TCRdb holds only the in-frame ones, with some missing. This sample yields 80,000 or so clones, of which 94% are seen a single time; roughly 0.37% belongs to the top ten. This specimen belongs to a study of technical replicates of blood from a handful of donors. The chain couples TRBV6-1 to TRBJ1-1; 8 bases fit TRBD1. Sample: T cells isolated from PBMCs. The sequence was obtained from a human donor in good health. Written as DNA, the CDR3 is TGTGCCAGCAAGACGTTAGGGACAGGGAACACTGAAGCTTTCTTT. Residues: CASKTLGTGNTEAFF.